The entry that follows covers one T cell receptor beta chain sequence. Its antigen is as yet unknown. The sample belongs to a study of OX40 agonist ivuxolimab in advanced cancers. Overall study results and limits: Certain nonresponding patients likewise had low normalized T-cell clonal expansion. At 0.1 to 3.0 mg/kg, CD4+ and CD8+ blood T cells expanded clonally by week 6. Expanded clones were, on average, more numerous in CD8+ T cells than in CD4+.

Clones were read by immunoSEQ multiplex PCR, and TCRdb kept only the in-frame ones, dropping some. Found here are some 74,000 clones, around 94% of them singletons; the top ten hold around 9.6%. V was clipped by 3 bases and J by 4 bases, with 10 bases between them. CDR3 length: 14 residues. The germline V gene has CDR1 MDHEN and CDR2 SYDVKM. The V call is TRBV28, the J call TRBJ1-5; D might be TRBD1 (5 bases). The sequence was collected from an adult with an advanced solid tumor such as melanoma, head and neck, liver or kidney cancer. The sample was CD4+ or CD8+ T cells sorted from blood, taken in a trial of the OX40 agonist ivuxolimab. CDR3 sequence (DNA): TGTGCCAGCAGTTTTCAGGGTATTAATCAGCCCCAGCATTTT. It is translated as CASSFQGINQPQHF.